The entry below describes one T cell receptor (beta chain). The CDR3 contains 15 residues. V dropped 2 bases and J dropped 2; count of bases not matched to a gene: 5. Germline CDR1 is MGHDK and CDR2 is SYGVNS. This sample is part of a study of blood T cell repertoires in COVID-19. As for the study in general: Donors in the United States, Italy and Spain gave samples during acute or convalescent COVID-19. T cells, B-cell-depleted T cells, or PBMCs provided the cDNA or gDNA that served as material.

In the source study's methods: Amplified reference gene primers provided the basis for estimating nucleated cell counts. TCRdb keeps only in-frame clones here, not all; method: immunoSEQ multiplex PCR. The DNA was the basis for D and trimming; V, J and clone size are from that table. The profile shows about 150,000 clones, roughly 87% of them singletons. The rearrangement uses TRBV25-1 and TRBJ2-7; 8 bases fit TRBD1. Sequencing was carried out using peripheral blood. The TCR comes from a woman aged 60-70 years with active or convalescent COVID-19. This CDR3 is CASSEVTGGPYEQYF. In nucleotides, the CDR3 is TGTGCCAGCAGTGAAGTTACAGGGGGGCCCTACGAGCAGTACTTC.